A selection of T cell receptor beta chains follows, all from one sample in a study of cytomegalovirus exposure and HLA in healthy donors. Sequencing used immunoSEQ multiplex PCR; TCRdb keeps in-frame clones, though not all of them. Of roughly 290,000 clones in the sample, 80% to 90% were seen once. The sequenced sample consisted of PBMCs. The origin of the receptors is a woman aged 18-29 years in good health and CMV-seronegative. The CDR3 runs from the conserved cysteine through the conserved F or W. Fields, in order: CDR3 length, clone size, D gene, V gene, J gene, CDR3 DNA, CDR3 protein. The D gene is left open where the match is weak. The listing skips clone size in some rows; elsewhere it reads once, few, many or a size class.

CDR3 length: 13
clone size: .
D gene: .
V gene: TRBV7-3
J gene: TRBJ2-2
CDR3 DNA: TGTGCCAGCAGCCCGACGGGGTCCGGGGAGCTGTTTTTT
CDR3 protein: CASSPTGSGELFF

CDR3 length: 14
clone size: .
D gene: TRBD1
V gene: TRBV15
J gene: TRBJ1-1
CDR3 DNA: TGTGCCACCAGCAGAGAGGACAGGGCCCCTGAAGCTTTCTTT
CDR3 protein: CATSREDRAPEAFF

CDR3 length: 15
clone size: .
D gene: TRBD1
V gene: TRBV6-5
J gene: TRBJ1-4
CDR3 DNA: TGTGCCAGCAGTTACTCTGGACAGGGAGATGAAAAACTGTTTTTT
CDR3 protein: CASSYSGQGDEKLFF

CDR3 length: 15
clone size: .
D gene: .
V gene: TRBV7-2
J gene: TRBJ1-1
CDR3 DNA: TGTGCCAGCAGCTCCGAACCCTACGGTTACACTGAAGCTTTCTTT
CDR3 protein: CASSSEPYGYTEAFF

CDR3 length: 15
clone size: .
D gene: .
V gene: TRBV12-2
J gene: TRBJ1-2
CDR3 DNA: TGTGCAAGTCGCTTGGACCGGGACAGGGGCTATGGCTACACCTTC
CDR3 protein: CASRLDRDRGYGYTF

CDR3 length: 13
clone size: once
D gene: .
V gene: TRBV15
J gene: TRBJ1-4
CDR3 DNA: TGTGCCACCAGCAGAGATTTAAATGAAAAACTGTTTTTT
CDR3 protein: CATSRDLNEKLFF

CDR3 length: 13
clone size: .
D gene: .
V gene: TRBV9
J gene: TRBJ2-7
CDR3 DNA: TGTGCCAGCAGCGTTGGCCTCGTGAACGAGCAGTACTTC
CDR3 protein: CASSVGLVNEQYF

CDR3 length: 14
clone size: .
D gene: .
V gene: TRBV5-1
J gene: TRBJ2-3
CDR3 DNA: TGCGCCAGCAGCTTGGCCCAGAGGACAGATACGCAGTATTTT
CDR3 protein: CASSLAQRTDTQYF

CDR3 length: 15
clone size: .
D gene: .
V gene: TRBV27
J gene: TRBJ1-5
CDR3 DNA: TGTGCCAGCAGTTTAAACCCCAGGAGCAATCAGCCCCAGCATTTT
CDR3 protein: CASSLNPRSNQPQHF

CDR3 length: 14
clone size: .
D gene: TRBD1
V gene: TRBV9
J gene: TRBJ2-5
CDR3 DNA: TGTGCCAGCAGTGACAGGGGGGTTGAAGAGACCCAGTACTTC
CDR3 protein: CASSDRGVEETQYF

CDR3 length: 14
clone size: .
D gene: .
V gene: TRBV7-9
J gene: TRBJ1-2
CDR3 DNA: TGTGCCGGGGCGGAGGGCAGTCCTAACTATGGCTACACCTTC
CDR3 protein: CAGAEGSPNYGYTF

CDR3 length: 14
clone size: .
D gene: TRBD1
V gene: TRBV6-4
J gene: TRBJ1-2
CDR3 DNA: TGTGCCAGCAGCCGAACAGGGGGCCTCTATGGCTACACCTTC
CDR3 protein: CASSRTGGLYGYTF

CDR3 length: 15
clone size: few
D gene: TRBD1
V gene: TRBV9
J gene: TRBJ1-2
CDR3 DNA: TGTGCCAGCAGCGCGCTCGGGACAGGGTTAAACGTGCACACCTTC
CDR3 protein: CASSALGTGLNVHTF

CDR3 length: 13
clone size: once
D gene: .
V gene: TRBV29-1
J gene: TRBJ1-5
CDR3 DNA: TGCAGCGTTGGGGGGGTGTATGATCAGCCCCAGCATTTT
CDR3 protein: CSVGGVYDQPQHF

CDR3 length: 16
clone size: once
D gene: TRBD1
V gene: TRBV14
J gene: TRBJ1-3
CDR3 DNA: TGTGCCAGCAGCTTACAGGGGGCCGGCTCTGGAAACACCATATATTTT
CDR3 protein: CASSLQGAGSGNTIYF

CDR3 length: 14
clone size: .
D gene: TRBD1
V gene: TRBV5-4
J gene: TRBJ2-7
CDR3 DNA: TGTGCCAGCAGCTGGGACAGGGGATCCTACGAGCAGTACTTC
CDR3 protein: CASSWDRGSYEQYF

CDR3 length: 15
clone size: .
D gene: TRBD2
V gene: TRBV13
J gene: TRBJ2-2
CDR3 DNA: TGTGCCAGCAGCTTCCGGACTAGCGGTGGCGGGGAGCTGTTTTTT
CDR3 protein: CASSFRTSGGGELFF

CDR3 length: 17
clone size: .
D gene: TRBD2
V gene: TRBV5-8
J gene: TRBJ2-2
CDR3 DNA: TGTGCCAGCAGCTTCCTCCTAAGAGGCGGGGGGGTCCGAGAGCTGTTTTTT
CDR3 protein: CASSFLLRGGGVRELFF

CDR3 length: 15
clone size: .
D gene: .
V gene: TRBV2
J gene: TRBJ1-6
CDR3 DNA: TGTGCCAGCAGTGGGGCACGCGGGGGGAATTCACCCCTCCACTTT
CDR3 protein: CASSGARGGNSPLHF

CDR3 length: 17
clone size: .
D gene: TRBD2
V gene: TRBV5-1
J gene: TRBJ2-1
CDR3 DNA: TGCGCCAGCAGCCGGGTCTTAGCGGGGGGACCTTACAATGAGCAGTTCTTC
CDR3 protein: CASSRVLAGGPYNEQFF

CDR3 length: 16
clone size: .
D gene: TRBD1
V gene: TRBV4-1
J gene: TRBJ1-1
CDR3 DNA: TGCGCCAGCAGCCAAGGGGGACACAGGGGTTTTAGTGAAGCTTTCTTT
CDR3 protein: CASSQGGHRGFSEAFF

CDR3 length: 13
clone size: once
D gene: .
V gene: TRBV25-1
J gene: TRBJ1-1
CDR3 DNA: TGTGCCAGCAACCCCTCTGGGGAGGGGAAGGCTTTCTTT
CDR3 protein: CASNPSGEGKAFF

CDR3 length: 16
clone size: few
D gene: TRBD1
V gene: TRBV6-7
J gene: TRBJ1-2
CDR3 DNA: TGTGCCAGCAGTCATGGACAGGTTAGGTTTAACTATGGCTACACCTTC
CDR3 protein: CASSHGQVRFNYGYTF

CDR3 length: 14
clone size: .
D gene: .
V gene: TRBV10-1
J gene: TRBJ2-2
CDR3 DNA: TGCGCCAGCAGTCGCACGGGTCCTACCGGGGAGCTGTTTTTT
CDR3 protein: CASSRTGPTGELFF

CDR3 length: 14
clone size: .
D gene: TRBD2
V gene: TRBV9
J gene: TRBJ2-7
CDR3 DNA: TGTGCCAGCAGCCTTAGCGGGGGCTCCTACGAGCAGTACTTC
CDR3 protein: CASSLSGGSYEQYF

CDR3 length: 17
clone size: .
D gene: .
V gene: TRBV19
J gene: TRBJ2-1
CDR3 DNA: TGTGCCAGTAGTATATGGGATGGGGGGGGGCGTTACAATGAGCAGTTCTTC
CDR3 protein: CASSIWDGGGRYNEQFF

CDR3 length: 13
clone size: .
D gene: TRBD1
V gene: TRBV5-4
J gene: TRBJ1-1
CDR3 DNA: TGTGCCAGCAGCTTACCAGGGGGAACTGAAGCTTTCTTT
CDR3 protein: CASSLPGGTEAFF

CDR3 length: 15
clone size: .
D gene: .
V gene: TRBV9
J gene: TRBJ2-2
CDR3 DNA: TGTGCCAGCAGCCCGGTCTTAGCGAACACCGGGGAGCTGTTTTTT
CDR3 protein: CASSPVLANTGELFF

CDR3 length: 14
clone size: .
D gene: .
V gene: TRBV28
J gene: TRBJ1-6
CDR3 DNA: TGTGCCAGCAGTTTCATGCCGGGGGATTCACCCCTCCACTTT
CDR3 protein: CASSFMPGDSPLHF

CDR3 length: 13
clone size: .
D gene: .
V gene: TRBV30
J gene: TRBJ1-6
CDR3 DNA: TGTGCCTGGAGTGTAATTGGGGGGGTCCCCCTCCACTTT
CDR3 protein: CAWSVIGGVPLHF

CDR3 length: 17
clone size: .
D gene: .
V gene: TRBV27
J gene: TRBJ1-6
CDR3 DNA: TGTGCCAGCTCTTTGGAGGGCGCCTTAGACCTTAATTCACCCCTCCACTTT
CDR3 protein: CASSLEGALDLNSPLHF

CDR3 length: 17
clone size: .
D gene: .
V gene: TRBV11-2
J gene: TRBJ2-7
CDR3 DNA: TGTGCCAGCAGCCCCGGGTTGGGGGGTACGTGGCACGACGAGCAGTACTTC
CDR3 protein: CASSPGLGGTWHDEQYF

CDR3 length: 13
clone size: .
D gene: .
V gene: TRBV13
J gene: TRBJ1-1
CDR3 DNA: TGTGCCAGCAGCCGTGGGAGGGGACCCGGAGCTTTCTTT
CDR3 protein: CASSRGRGPGAFF

CDR3 length: 16
clone size: .
D gene: TRBD2
V gene: TRBV4-2
J gene: TRBJ2-3
CDR3 DNA: TGTGCCAGCAGCCAAGGGCGAGCGGGGGGGTCAGATACGCAGTATTTT
CDR3 protein: CASSQGRAGGSDTQYF

CDR3 length: 16
clone size: .
D gene: .
V gene: TRBV18
J gene: TRBJ2-4
CDR3 DNA: TGTGCCAGCTCACCCCCCCAGGGACTAGCCAAAAACATTCAGTACTTC
CDR3 protein: CASSPPQGLAKNIQYF

CDR3 length: 16
clone size: few
D gene: TRBD1
V gene: TRBV18
J gene: TRBJ1-5
CDR3 DNA: TGTGCCAGCTCACCACCAGGGGACAGGATCAATCAGCCCCAGCATTTT
CDR3 protein: CASSPPGDRINQPQHF

CDR3 length: 13
clone size: .
D gene: .
V gene: TRBV19
J gene: TRBJ1-1
CDR3 DNA: TGTGCCAGTAATCGGGAGGGACGAACTGAAGCTTTCTTT
CDR3 protein: CASNREGRTEAFF

CDR3 length: 13
clone size: .
D gene: .
V gene: TRBV6-1
J gene: TRBJ2-7
CDR3 DNA: TGTGCCAATTGGGCAGGGGGGTCCTACGAGCAGTACTTC
CDR3 protein: CANWAGGSYEQYF

CDR3 length: 14
clone size: .
D gene: TRBD1
V gene: TRBV5-1
J gene: TRBJ1-6
CDR3 DNA: TGCGCCAGTTCCGACAGGGGGTCTAATTCACCCCTCCACTTT
CDR3 protein: CASSDRGSNSPLHF

CDR3 length: 13
clone size: .
D gene: .
V gene: TRBV5-1
J gene: TRBJ2-1
CDR3 DNA: TGCGCCAGCAGCTTGAGGAACCGGGGTGAGCAGTTCTTC
CDR3 protein: CASSLRNRGEQFF

CDR3 length: 15
clone size: .
D gene: TRBD1
V gene: TRBV7-8
J gene: TRBJ2-7
CDR3 DNA: TGTGCCAGCAGGTTGGGACAGGGGGCCTCCTACGAGCAGTACTTC
CDR3 protein: CASRLGQGASYEQYF

CDR3 length: 15
clone size: .
D gene: TRBD1
V gene: TRBV7-9
J gene: TRBJ2-7
CDR3 DNA: TGTGCCAGCAGCGCGCCGGGACAGGGAACCTACGAGCAGTACTTC
CDR3 protein: CASSAPGQGTYEQYF

CDR3 length: 14
clone size: .
D gene: .
V gene: TRBV29-1
J gene: TRBJ2-1
CDR3 DNA: TGCAGCGTTGAAGGGCAGGGATCCTACAATGAGCAGTTCTTC
CDR3 protein: CSVEGQGSYNEQFF

CDR3 length: 15
clone size: .
D gene: TRBD1
V gene: TRBV2
J gene: TRBJ2-2
CDR3 DNA: TGTGCCAGCAGATTAGGGACAGGGGACACCGGGGAGCTGTTTTTT
CDR3 protein: CASRLGTGDTGELFF

CDR3 length: 12
clone size: .
D gene: TRBD2
V gene: TRBV2
J gene: TRBJ2-3
CDR3 DNA: TGTGCCAGCAAGGGACTAGCGGATACGCAGTATTTT
CDR3 protein: CASKGLADTQYF

CDR3 length: 12
clone size: .
D gene: .
V gene: TRBV19
J gene: TRBJ1-1
CDR3 DNA: TGTGCCAGTAGTACCTCCAGAGGGGAAGCTTTCTTT
CDR3 protein: CASSTSRGEAFF

CDR3 length: 14
clone size: once
D gene: TRBD1
V gene: TRBV19
J gene: TRBJ1-2
CDR3 DNA: TGTGCCAGTAGTTGGACAGGGGCTAACTATGGCTACACCTTC
CDR3 protein: CASSWTGANYGYTF

CDR3 length: 16
clone size: .
D gene: TRBD1
V gene: TRBV5-6
J gene: TRBJ2-2
CDR3 DNA: TGTGCCAGCAGCTTGCCGGGACAGGGGAACACCGGGGAGCTGTTTTTT
CDR3 protein: CASSLPGQGNTGELFF

CDR3 length: 14
clone size: once
D gene: TRBD2
V gene: TRBV4-1
J gene: TRBJ2-1
CDR3 DNA: TGCGCCAGCTGCCAGCGGGGGCCTTGGGATGAGCAGTTCTTC
CDR3 protein: CASCQRGPWDEQFF

CDR3 length: 15
clone size: .
D gene: .
V gene: TRBV7-2
J gene: TRBJ1-5
CDR3 DNA: TGTGCCAGCAGCTTACAGGGGCCTGGCAATCAGCCCCAGCATTTT
CDR3 protein: CASSLQGPGNQPQHF

CDR3 length: 16
clone size: few
D gene: TRBD1
V gene: TRBV13
J gene: TRBJ1-2
CDR3 DNA: TGTGCCAGCAGCTTAAGGGACAGGGGGCCTAACTATGGCTACACCTTC
CDR3 protein: CASSLRDRGPNYGYTF

CDR3 length: 19
clone size: .
D gene: TRBD1
V gene: TRBV28
J gene: TRBJ1-4
CDR3 DNA: TGTGCCAGCAGCCAAGGGCGGAACAGGGGGCCTTTCCTTAATGAAAAACTGTTTTTT
CDR3 protein: CASSQGRNRGPFLNEKLFF

CDR3 length: 13
clone size: .
D gene: TRBD1
V gene: TRBV2
J gene: TRBJ1-2
CDR3 DNA: TGTGCCAGCAGTGGAGGACAGGGGTATGGCTACACCTTC
CDR3 protein: CASSGGQGYGYTF

CDR3 length: 15
clone size: .
D gene: .
V gene: TRBV6-5
J gene: TRBJ2-7
CDR3 DNA: TGTGCCAGCAGTTACTCGCGGGGTCTCGTCTACGAGCAGTACTTC
CDR3 protein: CASSYSRGLVYEQYF

CDR3 length: 11
clone size: few
D gene: .
V gene: TRBV20-1
J gene: TRBJ1-1
CDR3 DNA: TGCAGTGCTAGAGGGAGCTGGGAAGCTTTCTTT
CDR3 protein: CSARGSWEAFF

CDR3 length: 15
clone size: .
D gene: TRBD2
V gene: TRBV29-1
J gene: TRBJ2-7
CDR3 DNA: TGCAGCGTTGAAGATCGGGCTAGCGGGGGGGACGAGCAGTACTTC
CDR3 protein: CSVEDRASGGDEQYF

CDR3 length: 15
clone size: .
D gene: .
V gene: TRBV6-5
J gene: TRBJ1-1
CDR3 DNA: TGTGCCAGCAGTCCCCGGGGGGGATTGAACACTGAAGCTTTCTTT
CDR3 protein: CASSPRGGLNTEAFF

CDR3 length: 16
clone size: .
D gene: TRBD2
V gene: TRBV4-2
J gene: TRBJ2-5
CDR3 DNA: TGTGCCAGCAGCCAAGAACCCGCGGGGGGGCCGGAGACCCAGTACTTC
CDR3 protein: CASSQEPAGGPETQYF